Listed here are 2 T cell receptor beta chains from one sample, sequenced in a study of blood T cell repertoires in COVID-19. Clones were sequenced by immunoSEQ multiplex PCR, and TCRdb holds only the in-frame ones, with some missing. Among about 33,000 clones, around 85% were seen once, and the ten largest hold about 25%. The specimen was peripheral blood. These receptors originate from a woman at least 80 years old with active or convalescent COVID-19.

CDR3 sequence: CASSLALRVVETQYF. The CDR3 bases are TGTGCCAGCAGCTTAGCCCTGCGGGTTGTGGAGACCCAGTACTTC. J is TRBJ2-5 and V is TRBV11-2; the D gene is possibly TRBD2 (5 bases). The CDR3 loop spans 15 amino acids. Trimming pared 1 base from V and 5 bases from J, leaving 14 bases between. Germline V gene data show CDR1 as SGHAT and CDR2 as FQNNGV. The whole variable domain, remainder taken from reference TRBV11-2 and TRBJ2-5, is EAGVAQSPRYKIIEKRQSVAFWCNPISGHATLYWYQQILGQGPKLLIQFQNNGVVDDSQLPKDRFSAERLKGVDSTLKIQPAKLEDSAVYLCASSLALRVVETQYFGPGTRLLVL.

This rearrangement joins TRBV27 to TRBJ2-1, with a weak D call TRBD2 (5 bases). Per the germline V gene, CDR1 is MNHEY and CDR2 is SMNVEV (reference sequence). The CDR3 sequence is 13 residues long. Trimming took off 5 bases at V and 6 bases at J, with 11 bases between the two ends. The CDR3 nucleotides are TGTGCCAGCAGTGCCACTAGGTTCAATGAGCAGTTCTTC. Translation: CASSATRFNEQFF.